The 32 T cell receptor beta chains below come from one sample, sequenced in a study of T cells in Graves' hyperthyroidism and ophthalmopathy. Amplified TCR beta CDR3 regions derived from RNA transcripts. During a first-round RT-PCR of the TCR CDR3, the HTBI primer set was used. TCRdb called the multiplex PCR reads again in MiXCR, with one record for every CDR3 protein. This repertoire shows more than 150,000 distinct CDR3 sequences, approximately 15% found once; its top ten account for 25% to 35%. Sample: blood. These receptor sequences come from a woman aged 50 to 65 with Graves' hyperthyroidism.

This clonotype was seen many times. The chain combines TRBV7-3 with TRBJ2-3; D unresolved. Trimming took 5 bases from V and 0 from J, leaving 15 bases between them. The CDR3 has 16 residues. Germline V gene data show CDR1 as SGHTA and CDR2 as FQGTGA. This chain's CDR3 is CASSQNSLSSTDTQYF. In nucleotides, the CDR3 is TGTGCCAGCAGCCAAAACAGCCTTTCTAGCACAGATACGCAGTATTTT.

This clonotype occurred many times. V usage is TRBV7-2 and J usage is TRBJ2-2; a possible D gene is TRBD2 (6 bases). V lost 2 bases, J lost 6 bases, and 16 bases lay in between. The CDR3 has 16 residues. Germline V lookup: CDR1 SGHTA, CDR2 FQGNSA. The CDR3 DNA is TGTGCCAGCAGCTTAACCCGGACTACCAATGCCGGGGAGCTGTTTTTT. It is translated as CASSLTRTTNAGELFF.

This clonotype was seen at least ten times. CDR3 loop: CASSAGGWTQYF. CDR3 DNA: TGTGCCAGCTCGGCGGGGGGTTGGACCCAGTACTTC. This chain joins TRBV12-3 or TRBV12-4 and TRBJ2-5; 8 nucleotides agree with TRBD2. V shed 8 bases, J shed 7 bases, and the junction held 6 bases outside the gene matches. The CDR3 spans 12 residues.

This clonotype was seen many times. This rearrangement joins TRBV6-1 to TRBJ2-7, with 8 bases lining up with TRBD2. The ends lost 8 bases at V and 3 bases at J; junction bases unmatched: 6. The CDR3 is 13 amino acids. Germline V gives CDR1 MNHNS, CDR2 SASEGT. CDR3 nucleotide sequence: TGTGCCAGCTTAAAGCGGGGGATCTACGAGCAGTACTTC. The encoded protein is CASLKRGIYEQYF.

There are many counts of this clonotype. The J gene is TRBJ1-5, the V gene TRBV15, with D unclear. Deletions cut 5 bases from V and 1 base from J, with 15 bases between. Germline CDR1 is LNHNV and CDR2 is YYDKDF (reference sequence). The CDR3 runs 16 residues. The CDR3 sequence: CATSVDSRVSNQPQHF. The CDR3 coding sequence is TGTGCCACCAGCGTTGACTCGAGGGTAAGCAATCAGCCCCAGCATTTT.

The V and J genes are TRBV4-3 and TRBJ2-1; 7 bases agree with TRBD2. J lost 2 bases, V lost 0 bases, and 10 bases had no gene match. Per the germline V gene, CDR1 is LGHNA and CDR2 is YSLEER. This CDR3 comprises 18 residues. The chain's CDR3 is CASSQDVPAGVTYNEQFF. CDR3 sequence (DNA): TGCGCCAGCAGCCAAGATGTCCCCGCGGGGGTCACCTACAATGAGCAGTTCTTC.

In this sample, this clonotype turned up many times. This rearrangement joins TRBV5-1 to TRBJ2-2; D may be TRBD1 (6 bases). Per germline, CDR1 SGHRS and CDR2 YFSETQ. With 1 base removed from V and 6 bases from J, the gap between germline ends came to 10 bases. The CDR3 sequence is 14 residues long. CDR3 nucleotide sequence: TGCGCCAGCAGCTTGCTTCAGGGGTCCGGGGAGCTGTTTTTT. Protein sequence: CASSLLQGSGELFF.

A note on this clonotype: The junction does not match germline at one end; this may be a read error. The rearrangement links TRBV6-5 to TRBJ2-2, with D tentatively TRBD1 (6 bases). Per germline, CDR1 MNHEY and CDR2 SVGAGI. The CDR3 totals 17 residues. The DNA for the CDR3 is TGTGCCAGCAGTTACCCACCCTTTGGGACACGCACCCGGGAGCTGTTTTTT. Translation gives CASSYPPFGTRTRELFF.

Many counts were recorded for this clonotype. J is TRBJ2-2 and V is TRBV18; D is uncertain. The germline CDR1 and CDR2 sequences are KGHSH and LQKENI. The CDR3 consists of 17 residues. V lost 0 bases and J 2 bases, leaving 13 bases between the germline ends. The CDR3 loop reads CASSPPGFVLNTGELFF. The CDR3 DNA reads as TGTGCCAGCTCACCACCAGGTTTCGTTCTCAACACCGGGGAGCTGTTTTTT.

This clonotype was observed at least ten times. This sequence joins TRBV20-1 and TRBJ2-1; 11 bases align to TRBD2. The CDR3 is 14 amino acids. The germline V gene has CDR1 DFQATT and CDR2 SNEGSKA (reference sequence). V was pared by 5 bases and J by 5 bases, with 5 bases of the junction left unmatched. The DNA of the CDR3 is TGCAGTGCTTCCCCGGGACTAGCGGACAATGAGCAGTTCTTC. It specifies CSASPGLADNEQFF.

The table lists this clonotype with many counts. J is TRBJ1-2 and V is TRBV2; D may be TRBD1 (6 bases). The V gene's germline CDR1 is SNHLY and CDR2 FYNNEI. The V and J ends lost 1 base and 4 bases respectively, with 10 bases between them. This CDR3 has 14 residues. This chain's CDR3 is CASSEEQGTYGYTF. CDR3 in DNA: TGTGCCAGCAGTGAAGAGCAGGGGACCTATGGCTACACCTTC.

This clonotype was observed many times. The rearrangement joins TRBV2 to TRBJ1-5; 9 bases are a match to TRBD1. Germline-derived CDR1 and CDR2 are SNHLY and FYNNEI. The CDR3 is 14 amino acids. V dropped 7 bases and J dropped 9; count of bases not matched to a gene: 10. Here the CDR3 DNA reads TGTGCCAGCATGTATACAGGGGGCGTTTTGCCCCAGCATTTT. Translation: CASMYTGGVLPQHF. Looking up the rest from reference TRBV2 and TRBJ1-5 gives the full variable domain: EPEVTQTPSHQVTQMGQEVILRCVPISNHLYFYWYRQILGQKVEFLVSFYNNEISEKSEIFDDQFSVERPDGSNFTLKIRSTKLEDSAMYFCASMYTGGVLPQHFGDGTRLSIL.

This clonotype was recorded many times. The chain employs TRBV7-3 and TRBJ1-5, with 10 nucleotides matching TRBD1. The ends lost 5 bases at V and 4 bases at J; junction bases unmatched: 11. The CDR3 totals 17 residues. CDR1 SGHTA and CDR2 FQGTGA come from the germline V gene. The CDR3 DNA reads TGTGCCAGCAGCCCGAAGTGGTGGGACAGGGGAAATCAGCCCCAGCATTTT. Encoded protein: CASSPKWWDRGNQPQHF.

There are many counts of this clonotype. The rearrangement joins TRBV4-1 to TRBJ1-2; 7 bases match TRBD1. The CDR3 has 16 residues. Trimming at V came to 0 bases and at J to 4 bases, leaving 8 bases not matched to a gene. From germline, CDR1 is MGHRA and CDR2 YSYEKL. The DNA for the CDR3 is TGCGCCAGCAGCCAAGATTCCGGGACAGCCATCTATGGCTACACCTTC. This encodes CASSQDSGTAIYGYTF.

This clonotype has at least ten counts. The chain uses TRBV27 and TRBJ1-5, with TRBD1 matching over 10 bases. J gave up 3 bases and V 5 bases, and 7 bases lay outside the gene matches. There are 16 residues in the CDR3. Germline CDR1 and CDR2: MNHEY and SMNVEV (reference sequence). CDR3 in DNA: TGTGCCAGCAGTCCAAGACAGGGGGCCTACAATCAGCCCCAGCATTTT. This gives the protein CASSPRQGAYNQPQHF.

This clonotype showed up many times. The chain is built from TRBV5-1 and TRBJ2-7, with D perhaps TRBD1 (5 bases). Trimming pared 3 bases from V and 2 bases from J, leaving 12 bases between. Germline lookup yields CDR1 SGHRS and CDR2 YFSETQ. The CDR3 is made up of 14 amino acids. The CDR3 nucleotides are TGCGCCAGCAGCTCACAGGCTAATACCTACGAGCAGTACTTC. Its protein product is CASSSQANTYEQYF. The full variable domain, its missing parts supplied by reference TRBV5-1 and TRBJ2-7, is KAGVTQTPRYLIKTRGQQVTLSCSPISGHRSVSWYQQTPGQGLQFLFEYFSETQRNKGNFPGRFSGRQFSNSRSEMNVSTLELGDSALYLCASSSQANTYEQYFGPGTRLTVT.

Many counts were recorded for this clonotype. The rearrangement joins TRBV18 to TRBJ1-1; 8 nucleotides agree with TRBD1. Germline CDR1 and CDR2: KGHSH and LQKENI. The junction had 6 bases not matched to a gene; V was cut back by 3 bases and J by 3 bases. The CDR3 runs 15 residues. This CDR3 is CASSPTRGRDTEAFF. CDR3 nucleotide sequence: TGTGCCAGCTCACCGACCAGGGGGCGGGACACTGAAGCTTTCTTT.

This clonotype was seen repeatedly, ten times or more. The gene calls are TRBV2 and TRBJ2-7; D remains unclear. This CDR3 is 12 amino acids long. Germline CDR1 SNHLY, CDR2 FYNNEI. Trimming stripped 6 bases from V and 6 bases from J, with 12 bases between. Written as DNA, the CDR3 is TGTGCCAGCAGCAGTGATTTAGGCGAGCAGTACTTC. This gives the protein CASSSDLGEQYF.

As regards this clonotype: This may arise from a read error, as a much more abundant clone is one base away. The chain carries TRBV27 and TRBJ1-3; D remains unclear. The V end lost 3 bases, the J end lost 1 base, and 7 bases lay between the germline ends. The germline V gene encodes CDR1 MNHEY and CDR2 SMNVEV (reference sequence). CDR3 size: 14 residues. CDR3 protein: CASSLLESGNTIYF. The DNA of the CDR3 is TGTGCCAGCAGTTTGTTGGAGTCTGGAAACACCATATATTTT.

This clonotype was detected only a few times. V gene TRBV6-1 combines with J gene TRBJ2-7; a possible D gene is TRBD1 (6 bases). Trimming stripped 6 bases from V and 6 bases from J, with 12 bases between. Germline V lookup: CDR1 MNHNS, CDR2 SASEGT. The CDR3 runs to 12 residues. Written as DNA, the CDR3 is TGTGCCAGCAGCTGGACAGTCAGCGAGCAGTACTTC. Protein product: CASSWTVSEQYF.

For the CDR3, the DNA is TGTGCCAGCGGGTGGACTAGCGGGAGAAAGGAGACCCAGTACTTC. This codes for CASGWTSGRKETQYF. The rearrangement links TRBV2 to TRBJ2-5, with 13 bases identical to TRBD2. The CDR3 is made up of 15 amino acids. Germline lookup yields CDR1 SNHLY and CDR2 FYNNEI. The V gene end was trimmed by 8 bases and the J gene end by 5 bases; junction bases not matched to a gene: 8.

This chain uses TRBV29-1 with TRBJ2-5, with D maybe TRBD2 (6 bases). This CDR3 has 12 amino acids. The germline gives CDR1 SQVTM, CDR2 ANQGSEA. V was clipped by 5 bases and J by 5 bases, with 12 bases between them. The chain's CDR3 is CSVWRERETQYF. CDR3 nucleotides: TGCAGCGTTTGGAGGGAGCGGGAGACCCAGTACTTC.

This clonotype was seen at least ten times. The chain carries TRBV18 and TRBJ2-7, with a possible D match to TRBD2 (5 bases). This CDR3 spans 14 amino acids. From germline, CDR1 is KGHSH and CDR2 LQKENI. Between the trimmed V and J ends, which lost 0 bases and 1 base, there was a span of 7 bases. Written as DNA, the CDR3 is TGTGCCAGCTCACCACCGTCGGGGTCCTACGAGCAGTACTTC. The encoded protein is CASSPPSGSYEQYF.

This clonotype was seen repeatedly, ten times or more. The chain has TRBV4-1 and TRBJ1-1; 9 nucleotides agree with TRBD1. J was trimmed by 4 bases and V by 6 bases; bases with no gene match: 6. Germline CDR1 reads MGHRA; CDR2 reads YSYEKL. The CDR3 covers 14 residues. The CDR3 bases are TGCGCCAGCAGTCCCTCGGACAGGGGCACTGAAGCTTTCTTT. Translation: CASSPSDRGTEAFF.

V and J are TRBV12-3 or TRBV12-4 and TRBJ2-1; TRBD1 matches at 9 bases. CDR3 size: 19 residues. After removal of 5 bases from V and 7 bases from J, the junction contained 21 bases not matched to a gene. CDR3 DNA: TGTGCCAGCAGTCGAAACACTTCGGGACAGGGTTTCGATAGGAATGAGCAGTTCTTC. Its protein is CASSRNTSGQGFDRNEQFF.

This clonotype appeared many times. The chain couples TRBV15 to TRBJ1-6, with 9 bases lining up with TRBD1. Trimming took 5 bases from V and 9 from J; bases not matched to a gene: 5. There are 14 residues in the CDR3. Germline CDR1 reads LNHNV; CDR2 reads YYDKDF (reference sequence). In DNA, the CDR3 is TGTGCCACCAGCGGCACAGGGGGCGTTTCACCCCTCCACTTT. Its translation is CATSGTGGVSPLHF.

The chain carries TRBV28 and TRBJ2-1; 12 bases fit TRBD2. Germline-derived CDR1 and CDR2 are MDHEN and SYDVKM. Trimming at V came to 3 bases and at J to 9 bases, leaving 12 bases not matched to a gene. The CDR3 consists of 17 residues. The CDR3 loop reads CASSFFSRLAGDGEQFF. CDR3 DNA sequence: TGTGCCAGCAGTTTTTTTTCAAGACTAGCGGGAGATGGTGAGCAGTTCTTC.

In this sample, this clonotype turned up a few times. The V call is TRBV19, the J call TRBJ2-1; 8 bases are a match to TRBD2. The junction had 12 bases not matched to a gene; V was cut back by 5 bases and J by 6 bases. Per germline, CDR1 LNHDA and CDR2 SQIVND (reference sequence). This CDR3 has 16 residues. CDR3 nucleotides: TGTGCCAGTAGTCCTATAGTGGGCGGGGGGCCCAATGAGCAGTTCTTC. Translating it yields CASSPIVGGGPNEQFF.

This clonotype was seen many times. V usage is TRBV12-3 or TRBV12-4 and J usage is TRBJ2-3, with 11 bases aligning to TRBD2. CDR3 length equals 14 residues. The junction had 6 bases not matched to a gene; V was cut back by 7 bases and J by 6 bases. As DNA, the CDR3 is TGTGCCAGCAAATTAGCGGGGGGGCGGGATACGCAGTATTTT. Protein product: CASKLAGGRDTQYF.

This chain joins TRBV10-3 and TRBJ2-5; D is undetermined. CDR1 ENHRY and CDR2 SYGVKD come from the germline V gene. The length of the CDR3 is 14 residues. Trimming took 3 bases from V and 5 from J, leaving 13 bases between them. Written as DNA, the CDR3 is TGTGCCATCAGTGAACTTGGGCAGTGGGAGACCCAGTACTTC. Translated, it gives CAISELGQWETQYF.

The rearrangement joins TRBV7-2 to TRBJ2-1; TRBD2 matches 10 bases. Germline CDR1 is SGHTA and CDR2 is FQGNSA. Losses at the gene ends were 1 base for V and 2 bases for J; bases not matched to a gene: 8. The CDR3 extends over 18 amino acids. CDR3: CASSLGPAGGITYNEQFF. CDR3 in DNA: TGTGCCAGCAGCTTAGGGCCAGCGGGGGGGATTACCTACAATGAGCAGTTCTTC.

This clonotype occurred many times. The chain carries TRBV12-5 and TRBJ2-3, with D possibly TRBD1 on 8 matching bases. There are 15 residues in the CDR3. Germline V CDR1 and CDR2: LGHNT, FRNRAP. Trimming shortened V by 0 bases and J by 3 bases, and 10 bases separated the two germline ends. The CDR3: CASGLVQGGTDTQYF. CDR3 sequence (DNA): TGTGCTAGTGGTTTGGTACAGGGGGGGACAGATACGCAGTATTTT.